These T cell receptor beta chains were read from a single sample in a study of blood T cell repertoires in COVID-19. Sequencing was performed with immunoSEQ multiplex PCR; in TCRdb, only in-frame clones are kept and a portion is missing. The data show about 140,000 clones, roughly 84% seen once. The sample consisted of peripheral blood. Receptors were obtained from a human donor in a cohort sampled during active COVID-19. The CDR3 runs from the conserved cysteine through the conserved F or W. Each record gives: J gene, D gene, clone size, V gene, CDR3 protein, CDR3 DNA. D genes are given only for firm matches. The listing skips clone size in some rows; elsewhere it reads once, few, many or a size class.

>TRBJ1-1|TRBD1|-|TRBV18
CASSPPQGVSTEAFF
TGTGCCAGCTCACCGCCTCAGGGGGTGAGCACTGAAGCTTTCTTT
>TRBJ2-7|-|-|TRBV2
CASSTDSLSYEQYF
TGTGCCAGCAGTACAGACAGCCTCTCCTACGAGCAGTACTTC
>TRBJ2-3|TRBD2|-|TRBV5-1
CASSFSGLAGVAQYF
TGCGCCAGCAGCTTCTCTGGGCTAGCGGGGGTGGCGCAGTATTTT
>TRBJ1-2|-|-|TRBV4-2
CASSQDVQGYYGYTF
TGTGCCAGCAGCCAAGACGTCCAGGGTTACTATGGCTACACCTTC
>TRBJ1-1|-|-|TRBV5-1
CASSKDTNTEAFF
TGCGCCAGCAGCAAGGACACGAACACTGAAGCTTTCTTT
>TRBJ1-2|-|-|TRBV5-6
CASSPYRQVGYGYTF
TGTGCCAGCAGCCCCTACCGACAGGTTGGCTATGGCTACACCTTC
>TRBJ2-7|TRBD2|medium-sized|TRBV5-6
CASSGRPGLAVISYEQYF
TGTGCCAGCAGCGGGCGACCAGGGCTAGCGGTAATCTCCTACGAGCAGTACTTC
>TRBJ2-5|TRBD1|-|TRBV19
CASSQTGGGETQYF
TGTGCCAGTAGCCAGACAGGGGGCGGAGAGACCCAGTACTTC
>TRBJ2-1|TRBD2|-|TRBV6-1
CASCGRETGAKWFF
TGTGCCAGCTGCGGGAGAGAAACCGGCGCTAAGTGGTTCTTC
>TRBJ2-7|-|-|TRBV13
CASSLVANGRYEQYF
TGTGCCAGCAGCTTAGTGGCAAATGGGCGCTACGAGCAGTACTTC
>TRBJ2-1|TRBD1|-|TRBV11-2
CASSLGQGYSTGYEQFF
TGTGCCAGCAGCTTGGGACAGGGCTATTCTACCGGGTATGAGCAGTTCTTC
>TRBJ2-3|TRBD2|-|TRBV7-3
CASSSLAGSTDTQYF
TGTGCCAGCAGCTCCCTAGCGGGTAGCACAGATACGCAGTATTTT
>TRBJ2-1|TRBD1|-|TRBV19
CASSRGTGFSYNEQFF
TGTGCCAGTAGTAGAGGGACAGGGTTTTCCTACAATGAGCAGTTCTTC
>TRBJ1-1|-|few|TRBV5-1
CASSLTGNTEAFF
TGCGCCAGCAGCTTGACAGGGAATACTGAAGCTTTCTTT
>TRBJ1-1|-|-|TRBV5-1
CASSLVQGLGEAFF
TGCGCCAGCAGCTTGGTCCAGGGTCTAGGTGAAGCTTTCTTT
>TRBJ2-1|-|-|TRBV7-9
CASSEMGEAPNNEQFF
TGTGCCAGCAGCGAGATGGGGGAGGCGCCTAACAATGAGCAGTTCTTC
>TRBJ2-3|TRBD2|-|TRBV6-1
CASSESTSRDTQYF
TGTGCCAGCAGTGAATCGACTAGCAGAGATACGCAGTATTTT
>TRBJ1-1|-|few|TRBV4-2
CASSQPMPGRRGAEAFF
TGTGCCAGCAGCCAACCCATGCCAGGACGGCGGGGAGCTGAAGCTTTCTTT
>TRBJ2-1|TRBD2|-|TRBV6-2/TRBV6-3
CASSYRRSGGRINEQFF
TGTGCCAGCAGTTACCGTCGTTCGGGCGGGAGGATCAATGAGCAGTTCTTC
>TRBJ1-2|-|-|TRBV21-1
CASSKFFSGRDRDRNYGYTF
TGTGCCAGCAGCAAATTTTTCTCCGGCCGGGACAGGGATCGCAACTATGGCTACACCTTC
>TRBJ1-4|TRBD1|-|TRBV2
CATQGAITTNEKLFF
TGTGCCACCCAGGGGGCGATCACAACTAATGAAAAACTGTTTTTT
>TRBJ2-1|TRBD1|-|TRBV4-1
CASKKGAGNRGINEQFF
TGCGCCAGCAAAAAGGGGGCAGGGAATAGAGGAATCAATGAGCAGTTCTTC
>TRBJ1-2|-|once|TRBV5-4
CASKRDYGYTF
TGTGCCAGTAAGAGAGACTATGGCTACACCTTC
>TRBJ2-3|TRBD1|-|TRBV6-5
CASSYSDRGNTDTQYF
TGTGCCAGCAGTTACAGTGACAGGGGAAACACAGATACGCAGTATTTT
>TRBJ1-2|TRBD1|-|TRBV10-3
CAISEDRGLNYGYTF
TGTGCCATCAGTGAAGACAGGGGCCTTAACTATGGCTACACCTTC
>TRBJ2-3|TRBD2|-|TRBV10-3
CAIRRDLTSADTQYF
TGTGCCATCAGACGAGACCTGACTAGCGCAGATACGCAGTATTTT
>TRBJ2-7|TRBD1|-|TRBV7-9
CASSLERTGDKPDF
TGTGCCAGCAGCTTAGAAAGGACAGGTGATAAACCTGACTTC
>TRBJ2-3|TRBD2|-|TRBV5-4
CASSSGLAGGEDTQYF
TGTGCCAGCAGCTCCGGACTAGCGGGAGGGGAAGATACGCAGTATTTT
>TRBJ1-5|TRBD1|few|TRBV7-2
CASSLGGGTQPQHF
TGTGCCAGCAGCTTAGGAGGGGGCACTCAGCCCCAGCATTTT
>TRBJ1-5|-|few|TRBV18
CASSPPQGRGDQPQHF
TGTGCCAGCTCACCACCACAGGGCAGGGGAGATCAGCCCCAGCATTTT
>TRBJ1-4|TRBD1|-|TRBV3-1/TRBV3-2
CASSQDRTNEKLFF
TGTGCCAGCAGCCAGGACAGGACGAATGAAAAACTGTTTTTT
>TRBJ1-1|-|-|TRBV7-3
CASSLSPSTEAFF
TGTGCCAGCAGCTTATCCCCGAGCACTGAAGCTTTCTTT
>TRBJ1-2|TRBD1|-|TRBV7-2
CASSRRTGATYGYTF
TGTGCCAGCAGCAGGCGGACAGGGGCTACCTATGGCTACACCTTC
>TRBJ2-3|-|-|TRBV24-1
CATSLDSRGTQYF
TGTGCCACCAGTTTGGACTCCCGAGGTACGCAGTATTTT
>TRBJ1-2|-|-|TRBV4-2
CASSRTTGALGPHYGYTF
TGTGCCAGCAGCCGGACAACAGGCGCCCTCGGGCCCCACTATGGCTACACCTTC
>TRBJ2-7|TRBD1|-|TRBV7-2
CASSRTGNSYEQYF
TGTGCCAGCAGCAGGACAGGGAATTCCTACGAGCAGTACTTC
>TRBJ1-1|-|-|TRBV4-1
CASSQVSGARGTEAFF
TGCGCCAGCAGCCAAGTGAGTGGAGCAAGGGGCACTGAAGCTTTCTTT
>TRBJ1-1|TRBD1|-|TRBV30
CAWSVGYRGPEAFF
TGTGCCTGGAGTGTAGGGTACAGGGGCCCTGAAGCTTTCTTT
>TRBJ2-1|-|-|TRBV20-1
CSATTRDEQFF
TGCAGTGCTACCACTAGGGATGAGCAGTTCTTC
>TRBJ2-3|TRBD2|once|TRBV5-8
CASSFPTSGYSTDTQYF
TGTGCCAGCAGCTTCCCGACTAGCGGATATAGCACAGATACGCAGTATTTT
>TRBJ2-1|-|-|TRBV11-3
CASSLFRGREEQFF
TGTGCCAGCAGCTTATTCCGCGGACGGGAGGAGCAGTTCTTC
>TRBJ2-3|TRBD2|-|TRBV11-2
CASSSGLAVQGTQYF
TGTGCCAGCAGCTCTGGACTAGCGGTTCAGGGTACGCAGTATTTT
>TRBJ2-1|-|-|TRBV12-3/TRBV12-4
CASSFNNEQFF
TGTGCCAGCAGTTTCAACAATGAGCAGTTCTTC
>TRBJ2-7|-|-|TRBV5-5
CASSFTGNGVYEQYF
TGTGCCAGCAGTTTTACAGGGAACGGGGTTTACGAGCAGTACTTC
>TRBJ1-1|-|-|TRBV5-1
CASSLGGDTNTEAFF
TGCGCCAGCAGCTTGGGCGGGGATACGAACACTGAAGCTTTCTTT
>TRBJ2-3|-|-|TRBV19
CASSTGGSTDTQYF
TGTGCCAGTAGTACGGGGGGCAGCACAGATACGCAGTATTTT
>TRBJ2-3|-|-|TRBV5-4
CASSLPTSRSTDTQYF
TGTGCCAGCAGCTTACCTACTAGCCGTAGCACAGATACGCAGTATTTT
>TRBJ2-1|-|-|TRBV5-1
CASSFYSYNEQFF
TGCGCCAGCAGCTTTTACTCCTACAATGAGCAGTTCTTC
>TRBJ2-2|-|-|TRBV7-2
CASSLQVGGELFF
TGTGCCAGCAGCTTACAGGTTGGCGGGGAGCTGTTTTTT
>TRBJ2-1|TRBD2|-|TRBV3-1/TRBV3-2
CASTPRRGSSYNEQFF
TGTGCCAGCACCCCCCGGCGGGGGAGCTCCTACAATGAGCAGTTCTTC
>TRBJ1-6|TRBD1|-|TRBV6-5
CASSYSTQGAGSPLHF
TGTGCCAGCAGTTACTCGACACAGGGGGCGGGTTCACCCCTCCACTTT
>TRBJ2-2|TRBD1|-|TRBV9
CASSVAGGNTGELFF
TGTGCCAGCAGCGTAGCAGGGGGGAACACCGGGGAGCTGTTTTTT
>TRBJ1-2|TRBD1|few|TRBV2
CASRSSEGAGNYGYTF
TGTGCCAGCAGAAGCAGTGAGGGGGCCGGAAACTATGGCTACACCTTC